The next 15 T cell receptor beta chains were all read from a single sample in a study of STAT5B mutations in CD4+ large granular lymphocyte leukemia. Repertoires were generated with immunoSEQ multiplex PCR, while TCRdb's copy carries only in-frame clones and drops some. The profile shows about 29,000 clones, 65% to 85% of them singletons. The sample consisted of CD4+ T cells from blood buffy coats. Receptors were obtained from a human donor in good health.

The sample holds a few counts of this clone. This chain uses TRBV6-5 with TRBJ1-6; no firm D call. The germline CDR1 and CDR2 sequences are MNHEY and SVGAGI. V was cut by 2 bases and J by 7 bases, with 9 bases left in between. This CDR3 region has 14 residues. The CDR3 DNA sequence: TGTGCCAGCAGTTACGGGCAGGCGAATTCACCCCTCCACTTT. Residues: CASSYGQANSPLHF.

This clone occurred once. J is TRBJ2-5 and V is TRBV11-2; D may be TRBD2 (6 bases). Germline CDR1 SGHAT, CDR2 FQNNGV. V was clipped by 5 bases and J by 2 bases, with 12 bases between them. This CDR3 has 14 amino acids. CDR3 nucleotides: TGTGCCAGCAGCGCAATCGGGACTCAAGAGACCCAGTACTTC. It is translated as CASSAIGTQETQYF.

V usage is TRBV18 and J usage is TRBJ2-7; a weak D match, TRBD2 (7 bases). Trimming pared 8 bases from V and 2 bases from J, leaving 16 bases between. CDR3 length: 14 amino acids. Germline CDR1 and CDR2: KGHSH and LQKENI. CDR3 amino acids: CASAGRGGAYEQYV. The DNA of the CDR3 is TGTGCCAGCGCCGGCAGAGGGGGGGCCTACGAGCAGTACGTC.

CDR3 amino acids: CAISESSEAGVGYEQYF. DNA for the CDR3: TGTGCCATCAGTGAGTCCTCCGAGGCTGGGGTGGGCTACGAGCAGTACTTC. V and J are TRBV10-3 and TRBJ2-7; D gene ambiguous. The CDR3 has 17 amino acids. The V gene lost 0 bases and the J gene lost 3 bases, with 18 bases spanning the gap. Germline CDR1 ENHRY, CDR2 SYGVKD.

This chain uses TRBV5-4 with TRBJ2-7; 11 nucleotides line up with TRBD2. This CDR3 is 12 amino acids long. With 3 bases clipped from V and 12 bases from J, the junction kept 5 bases outside the gene matches. The germline CDR1 and CDR2 sequences are SGHNT and YYREEE (reference sequence). The CDR3 sequence: CASSYSGRERYF. In DNA form, the CDR3 reads TGTGCCAGCAGCTATAGCGGGAGGGAACGGTACTTC.

This clone has just one count. This rearrangement joins TRBV19 to TRBJ1-1; no clear D gene. V lost 2 bases, J lost 4 bases, and 17 bases lay in between. Germline CDR1 LNHDA, CDR2 SQIVND (reference sequence). The CDR3 totals 16 residues. This CDR3 reads CASSINGLLMSTEAFF. The DNA for the CDR3 is TGTGCCAGTAGTATAAACGGACTGCTGATGAGCACTGAAGCTTTCTTT. The entire variable domain, with the rest obtained from reference TRBV19 and TRBJ1-1, is as follows: DGGITQSPKYLFRKEGQNVTLSCEQNLNHDAMYWYRQDPGQGLRLIYYSQIVNDFQKGDIAEGYSVSREKKESFPLTVTSAQKNPTAFYLCASSINGLLMSTEAFFGQGTRLTVV.

The rearrangement joins TRBV19 to TRBJ1-1, with D perhaps TRBD1 (5 bases). Per the germline V gene, CDR1 is LNHDA and CDR2 is SQIVND (reference sequence). V lost 4 bases to trimming and J lost 8 bases, with 17 bases between them. There are 14 residues in the CDR3. CDR3 in amino acids: CASSRQIGRSEAFF. The CDR3 region has the DNA TGTGCCAGTAGTAGACAGATCGGCCGCTCAGAAGCTTTCTTT.

V is TRBV29-1 and J is TRBJ2-3, with TRBD1 matching over 7 bases. CDR1 and CDR2 from the germline V gene are SQVTM and ANQGSEA. The CDR3 covers 12 residues. The J segment lost 1 base and the V segment lost 7 bases, leaving 2 bases of the junction unmatched. The chain's CDR3 is CSGGQGTDTQYF. The CDR3 DNA sequence: TGCAGCGGCGGACAGGGCACAGATACGCAGTATTTT.

CDR3 sequence: CASSADQSTENEQFF. CDR3 nucleotides: TGTGCCAGCAGTGCGGACCAGTCGACGGAGAATGAGCAGTTCTTC. The chain carries TRBV25-1 and TRBJ2-1; D is ambiguous. The germline CDR1 and CDR2 sequences are MGHDK and SYGVNS. The length of the CDR3 is 15 residues. Trimming took off 4 bases at V and 7 bases at J, with 17 bases between the two ends.

This chain joins TRBV11-3 and TRBJ2-1, with 9 bases identical to TRBD1. The germline V gene encodes CDR1 SGHNT and CDR2 YENEEA. The CDR3 is 15 amino acids. V lost 4 bases, J lost 6 bases, and 7 bases stayed unmatched. The chain's CDR3 is CASSWGTGRSNEQFF. The CDR3 DNA reads TGTGCCAGCAGCTGGGGGACAGGGCGGAGCAATGAGCAGTTCTTC.

The chain carries TRBV5-1 and TRBJ1-2; D might be TRBD1 (5 bases). CDR1 and CDR2 (germline): SGHRS, YFSETQ. V was trimmed by 2 bases and J by 0 bases, leaving 11 bases between them. The CDR3 contains 15 residues. In nucleotides, the CDR3 is TGCGCCAGCAGCTTCCTGGGGGGTGCTAACTATGGCTACACCTTC. Translated, it gives CASSFLGGANYGYTF.

The chain carries TRBV7-8 and TRBJ2-2, with D possibly called TRBD1 or TRBD2 (5 bases each). V lost 1 base to trimming and J lost 5 bases, with 14 bases between them. CDR1 and CDR2 from the germline V gene are SGHVS and FQNEAQ. This CDR3 spans 16 amino acids. CDR3 nucleotide sequence: TGTGCCAGCAGCTTAGTTGGGGGAGAGTGGACCGGGGAGCTGTTTTTT. Residues: CASSLVGGEWTGELFF.

This clone was detected only once. This chain connects TRBV6-1 to TRBJ2-1; 8 bases match TRBD2. Germline values: CDR1 MNHNS, CDR2 SASEGT. The J segment lost 3 bases and the V segment lost 3 bases, leaving 7 bases of the junction unmatched. This CDR3 contains 16 residues. CDR3 sequence reads: CASSDYSGEHYNEQFF. The CDR3 DNA reads as TGTGCCAGCAGTGACTATAGCGGGGAACACTACAATGAGCAGTTCTTC.

J is TRBJ2-1 and V is TRBV28; possibly TRBD1 or TRBD2 for D (5 bases each). Per the germline V gene, CDR1 is MDHEN and CDR2 is SYDVKM. V was pared by 3 bases and J by 10 bases, with 13 bases between. CDR3 length equals 13 residues. Here the CDR3 DNA reads TGTGCCAGCAGTTTGGGGGAATCCAACGAGCAGTTCTTC. Amino acid sequence: CASSLGESNEQFF.

The rearrangement links TRBV10-3 to TRBJ2-1; D uncertain. V lost 2 bases and J lost 7, with 9 bases in between. CDR3 length equals 13 residues. CDR1 and CDR2 from the germline V gene are ENHRY and SYGVKD. CDR3 residues: CAISETQGNEQFF. For the CDR3, the DNA is TGTGCCATCAGTGAGACTCAAGGGAATGAGCAGTTCTTC.